This TCR beta chain was found in a study of cytomegalovirus exposure and HLA in healthy donors. Turning to the study itself: The 110 or so validation repertoires were produced on the same platform as the roughly 720 repertoires of the first cohort. This was reported in a later analysis. Whole-study findings and limits: Overall, around 150 TCR beta chains were annotated as cytomegalovirus-associated. In a later analysis, first-cohort TCR clusters were found to tend to co-occur in the 95 to 150 validation repertoires. Accounts indicate the classifier identified cytomegalovirus status with strong specificity and sensitivity.

Clones were sequenced by immunoSEQ multiplex PCR, and TCRdb holds only the in-frame ones, with some missing. The table has around 180,000 clones, 84% seen once. Germline-derived CDR1 and CDR2 are SGHAT and FQNNGV. The CDR3 has 16 amino acids. After removal of 0 bases from V and 6 bases from J, the junction contained 5 bases not matched to a gene. A single count supports this clone. Antigen: not known. The TCR comes from a man aged 18 to 30 in good health and CMV-seropositive. The material sequenced was PBMCs. The chain carries TRBV11-2 and TRBJ2-1; 10 nucleotides line up with TRBD1. The CDR3 here is CASSLEWTGGVNEQFF. The CDR3 coding sequence is TGTGCCAGCAGCTTAGAATGGACAGGGGGAGTCAATGAGCAGTTCTTC.